The 7 T cell receptor beta chains given below trace back to one sample, sequenced in a study of blood T cell repertoires in COVID-19. Here immunoSEQ multiplex PCR was the method, and the copy in TCRdb shows in-frame clones only, minus some. In the table there are 110,000 to 150,000 clones, around 86% of which are singletons. What was sequenced was peripheral blood. These receptor sequences come from a human donor in a cohort sampled during active COVID-19.

The chain combines TRBV5-1 with TRBJ2-7, with 7 bases identical to TRBD1. In germline, CDR1 is SGHRS, CDR2 YFSETQ. CDR3 length: 13 amino acids. The trim removed 7 bases at V and 5 bases at J, leaving 9 bases unmatched. CDR3 coding DNA: TGCGCCAGCCAGCCATTAACAGGGGACGAGCAGTACTTC. Its translation is CASQPLTGDEQYF.

CDR3 amino acids: CASSEVVDTINTEAFF. The CDR3 DNA reads as TGTGCCAGCAGTGAAGTGGTAGACACAATAAACACTGAAGCTTTCTTT. This sequence joins TRBV6-1 and TRBJ1-1; D call uncertain. This CDR3 has 16 residues. The germline V gene encodes CDR1 MNHNS and CDR2 SASEGT. Trimming took 1 base from V and 2 from J, leaving 14 bases between them.

The rearrangement uses TRBV4-2 and TRBJ1-2; D uncertain. There are 13 residues in the CDR3. Germline V CDR1 and CDR2: LGHNA, YNFKEQ. V lost 1 base and J lost 3, with 6 bases in between. The CDR3 loop reads CASSQGAYYGYTF. Here the CDR3 DNA reads TGTGCCAGCAGCCAAGGGGCCTACTATGGCTACACCTTC.

This clone occurred once. This sequence joins TRBV5-8 and TRBJ2-5; 11 bases match TRBD2. The trim removed 6 bases at V and 4 bases at J, leaving 5 bases unmatched. This CDR3 has 14 residues. Germline loops: CDR1 SGHTS, CDR2 YDEGEE. CDR3 bases: TGTGCCAGCAATTTAGCGGGGGGGCCAGAGACCCAGTACTTC. It yields the protein CASNLAGGPETQYF.

V is TRBV5-1 and J is TRBJ2-1, with a possible D match to TRBD2 (7 bases). The germline V and J ends were trimmed by 4 bases and 3 bases, with 20 bases remaining between them. Looked up from germline, CDR1 is SGHRS and CDR2 is YFSETQ. This CDR3 contains 17 residues. In DNA, the CDR3 is TGCGCCAGCAGCCCACCGCCGGGGGGCCCGGGCTACAATGAGCAGTTCTTC. This sequence encodes CASSPPPGGPGYNEQFF.

The J gene is TRBJ2-7, the V gene TRBV2, with D possibly being TRBD2 (6 bases). V was pared by 5 bases and J by 0 bases, with 14 bases between. From germline, CDR1 is SNHLY and CDR2 FYNNEI. The CDR3 consists of 15 residues. CDR3 residues: CASSPRGGSSYEQYF. The CDR3 bases are TGTGCCAGCAGTCCCCGTGGAGGGAGCTCCTACGAGCAGTACTTC. Together with reference TRBV2 and TRBJ2-7, the CDR3 gives the full variable domain: EPEVTQTPSHQVTQMGQEVILRCVPISNHLYFYWYRQILGQKVEFLVSFYNNEISEKSEIFDDQFSVERPDGSNFTLKIRSTKLEDSAMYFCASSPRGGSSYEQYFGPGTRLTVT.

This rearrangement joins TRBV7-8 to TRBJ1-3, with 9 bases lining up with TRBD1. Germline V CDR1 and CDR2: SGHVS, FQNEAQ. CDR3 length equals 17 residues. V shed 4 bases, J shed 6 bases, and the junction held 13 bases outside the gene matches. This chain's CDR3 is CASSSPPEQGAKNTIYF. Written as DNA, the CDR3 is TGTGCCAGCAGCTCACCCCCCGAACAGGGGGCGAAAAACACCATATATTTT.